What follows describes a single T cell receptor beta chain. The data derive from a study of T cell responses to AZD1222 COVID-19 vaccine. The repertoire was sequenced with immunoSEQ multiplex PCR; TCRdb's copy has only in-frame clones and lacks some. The data show 100,000 or so clones, with approximately 89% seen just once and 35% to 55% held by the top ten. This CDR3 is 13 amino acids long. From germline, CDR1 is SGHVS and CDR2 FNYEAQ. With 0 bases removed from V and 7 bases from J, the gap between germline ends came to 7 bases. The clonotype was recovered from an adult who received the AZD1222 COVID-19 vaccine. The J gene is TRBJ2-1, the V gene TRBV7-6; D uncertain. Sequenced material: peripheral blood, taken 28 days after the second AZD1222 dose. Written as DNA, the CDR3 is TGTGCCAGCAGCTTAGCGGCAGGTAATGAGCAGTTCTTC. Amino acid sequence: CASSLAAGNEQFF. The full variable domain, rest sourced from reference TRBV7-6 and TRBJ2-1, is GAGVSQSPRYKVTKRGQDVALRCDPISGHVSLYWYRQALGQGPEFLTYFNYEAQQDKSGLPNDRFSAERPEGSISTLTIQRTEQRDSAMYRCASSLAAGNEQFFGPGTRLTVL.